Listed here are 32 T cell receptor beta chains from one sample, sequenced in a study of blood T cell repertoires in COVID-19. Profiled with immunoSEQ multiplex PCR; TCRdb holds only in-frame clones, not every one. The sample lists a few hundred thousand clones; approximately 85% were seen once. The sample consisted of PBMCs or T cells enriched from blood (not recorded which). These receptors were obtained from a woman between 50 and 59 years old who had been exposed to COVID-19.

This clone came up a few times. This chain joins TRBV6-5 and TRBJ2-3; D may be TRBD1 (5 bases). V was cut by 6 bases and J by 3 bases, with 13 bases left in between. The CDR3 length is 14 residues. In germline, CDR1 is MNHEY, CDR2 SVGAGI. The CDR3 nucleotides are TGTGCCAGCAGGGACACATTGTGGACAGATACGCAGTATTTT. It yields the protein CASRDTLWTDTQYF.

The J gene is TRBJ1-2, the V gene TRBV10-2; D is perhaps TRBD1 (5 bases). V was pared by 7 bases and J by 3 bases, with 9 bases between. Germline assignment: CDR1 WSHSY and CDR2 SAAADI. The CDR3 has 12 amino acids. CDR3 DNA: TGCGCCAGCAAGGGAGGGGACTATGGCTACACCTTC. Amino acid sequence: CASKGGDYGYTF.

The CDR3 region is CASNSEAGGFYEQYF. In nucleotides, the CDR3 is TGTGCCAGCAATTCTGAGGCAGGGGGATTCTACGAGCAGTACTTC. The J gene is TRBJ2-7, the V gene TRBV6-5; 7 positions match TRBD1. This CDR3 contains 15 residues. V lost 7 bases to trimming and J lost 3 bases; unmatched junction nucleotides: 12. Germline lookup yields CDR1 MNHEY and CDR2 SVGAGI.

The chain is built from TRBV4-2 and TRBJ1-1, with D perhaps matching TRBD1 (6 bases). In germline, CDR1 is LGHNA, CDR2 YNFKEQ. The CDR3 extends over 16 amino acids. The V end was cut by 0 bases, the J end by 1 base, with 12 bases between. In nucleotides, the CDR3 is TGTGCCAGCAGCCAAGATTTACAGGGTGGGAACACTGAAGCTTTCTTT. Its protein product is CASSQDLQGGNTEAFF.

This rearrangement joins TRBV12-3 or TRBV12-4 to TRBJ1-5, with 9 bases fitting TRBD1. The CDR3 sequence is 13 residues long. V lost 6 bases, J lost 11 bases, and 8 bases stayed unmatched. Here the CDR3 reads CASRGQGVGAQHF. In DNA, the CDR3 is TGTGCCAGCAGGGGACAGGGTGTAGGAGCCCAGCATTTT.

The gene calls are TRBV18 and TRBJ2-7; TRBD1 matches at 10 bases. The trim removed 1 base at V and 6 bases at J, leaving 6 bases unmatched. The CDR3 runs 15 residues. Germline V lookup: CDR1 KGHSH, CDR2 LQKENI. CDR3 protein: CASSPRSRDRGEQYF. Written as DNA, the CDR3 is TGTGCCAGCTCACCACGGTCCCGGGACAGGGGCGAGCAGTACTTC.

The V gene is TRBV28, the J gene TRBJ1-1, with D possibly being TRBD1 (6 bases). The CDR3 has 16 amino acids. V was pared by 3 bases and J by 0 bases, with 14 bases between. Germline-derived CDR1 and CDR2 are MDHEN and SYDVKM. The CDR3 loop reads CASSLRSGALNTEAFF. The CDR3 DNA reads as TGTGCCAGCAGTTTGAGATCAGGGGCCTTGAACACTGAAGCTTTCTTT.

This clone was detected only once. The chain recombines TRBV2 with TRBJ1-3, with D unresolved. The V gene's germline CDR1 is SNHLY and CDR2 FYNNEI. Between the trimmed V and J ends, which lost 5 bases and 0 bases, there was a span of 5 bases. The CDR3 sequence is 13 residues long. CDR3 protein: CASSTYSGNTIYF. CDR3 nucleotides: TGTGCCAGCAGTACATACTCTGGAAACACCATATATTTT.

The chain joins TRBV5-4 to TRBJ2-1; TRBD2 matches at 15 bases. V gave up 3 bases and J gave up 10 bases; unmatched junction bases: 2. This CDR3 region has 14 residues. Per germline, CDR1 SGHNT and CDR2 YYREEE (reference sequence). The CDR3 here is CASSSGTSGGEQFF. The CDR3 DNA follows: TGTGCCAGCAGCTCGGGGACTAGCGGGGGGGAGCAGTTCTTC.

The rearrangement links TRBV6-5 to TRBJ2-5; D perhaps matches TRBD2 (7 bases). Per germline, CDR1 MNHEY and CDR2 SVGAGI. V lost 6 bases and J 4 bases, leaving 15 bases between the germline ends. The CDR3 is 14 residues long. The CDR3 region is CASRRGGGGETQYF. CDR3 nucleotides: TGTGCCAGCAGGAGGGGGGGCGGTGGAGAGACCCAGTACTTC.

The CDR3 sequence is CASSVGGRPSNYGYTF. Here the CDR3 DNA reads TGTGCCAGCAGCGTAGGAGGGAGACCTTCTAACTATGGCTACACCTTC. This sequence joins TRBV9 and TRBJ1-2; D is uncertain. The CDR3 covers 16 residues. Between the trimmed V and J ends, which lost 0 bases and 0 bases, there was a span of 12 bases. From germline, CDR1 is SGDLS and CDR2 YYNGEE. The full variable domain, rest sourced from reference TRBV9 and TRBJ1-2, is DSGVTQTPKHLITATGQRVTLRCSPRSGDLSVYWYQQSLDQGLQFLIQYYNGEERAKGNILERFSAQQFPDLHSELNLSSLELGDSALYFCASSVGGRPSNYGYTFGSGTRLTVV.

This chain uses TRBV10-3 with TRBJ1-2; TRBD1 aligns across 7 bases. The CDR3 runs 17 residues. CDR1 and CDR2 (germline): ENHRY, SYGVKD. Losses at the gene ends were 3 bases for V and 0 bases for J; bases not matched to a gene: 10. CDR3 DNA: TGTGCCATCAGTGATACAAGGACAGGAGCATCTAACTATGGCTACACCTTC. It encodes CAISDTRTGASNYGYTF.

V and J are TRBV5-1 and TRBJ2-3, with a weak D call TRBD2 (5 bases). The CDR3 totals 17 residues. V lost 3 bases and J lost 4, with 21 bases in between. Germline lookup yields CDR1 SGHRS and CDR2 YFSETQ. CDR3 DNA sequence: TGCGCCAGCAGCTCCACCGTAGCCGCGGGCTCATCAGATACGCAGTATTTT. It yields the protein CASSSTVAAGSSDTQYF. Complete variable domain (other parts from reference TRBV5-1 and TRBJ2-3): KAGVTQTPRYLIKTRGQQVTLSCSPISGHRSVSWYQQTPGQGLQFLFEYFSETQRNKGNFPGRFSGRQFSNSRSEMNVSTLELGDSALYLCASSSTVAAGSSDTQYFGPGTRLTVL.

The rearrangement joins TRBV9 to TRBJ1-1, with 8 bases that match TRBD1. CDR3 length: 15 amino acids. V shed 3 bases, J shed 1 base, and the junction held 5 bases outside the gene matches. Germline V gene data show CDR1 as SGDLS and CDR2 as YYNGEE. CDR3 protein: CASSAGTGRNTEAFF. The CDR3 bases are TGTGCCAGCAGCGCCGGGACAGGTAGGAACACTGAAGCTTTCTTT.

This clone was counted a single time. The rearrangement joins TRBV30 to TRBJ1-1, with no clear D. The V and J ends lost 5 bases and 3 bases respectively, with 25 bases between them. Germline loops: CDR1 GTSNPN, CDR2 SVGIG (reference sequence). This CDR3 has 17 residues. The CDR3 coding sequence is TGTGCCTGGGATGCTAAACTGGCCCTGCTAGGAGACACTGAAGCTTTCTTT. Its translation: CAWDAKLALLGDTEAFF.

The rearrangement joins TRBV3-1 (or the pseudogene TRBV3-2) to TRBJ1-2, with D maybe TRBD1 (5 bases). V lost 4 bases, J lost 4 bases, and 16 bases lay in between. Germline assignment: CDR1 LGHDT and CDR2 YNNKEL (reference sequence). This CDR3 contains 15 residues. CDR3 residues: CASSPTKQGRYGYTF. DNA of the CDR3: TGTGCCAGCAGCCCCACAAAGCAGGGCCGCTATGGCTACACCTTC.

J is TRBJ2-2 and V is TRBV5-4, with no clear D. V lost 0 bases to trimming and J lost 7 bases, with 13 bases between them. Germline assignment: CDR1 SGHNT and CDR2 YYREEE (reference sequence). The CDR3 is made up of 15 amino acids. Here the CDR3 DNA reads TGTGCCAGCAGCTTGGGTACACCCACGGGCGGGGAGCTGTTTTTT. This codes for CASSLGTPTGGELFF. The whole variable domain, filled in from reference TRBV5-4 and TRBJ2-2, reads ETGVTQSPTHLIKTRGQQVTLRCSSQSGHNTVSWYQQALGQGPQFIFQYYREEENGRGNFPPRFSGLQFPNYSSELNVNALELDDSALYLCASSLGTPTGGELFFGEGSRLTVL.

This clone was counted only a few times. CDR3: CASSRYSEAFF. CDR3 bases: TGTGCCAGCAGCCGCTATAGTGAAGCTTTCTTT. The chain recombines TRBV12-3 or TRBV12-4 with TRBJ1-1; no definite D call. CDR3 length equals 11 residues. V lost 6 bases to trimming and J lost 7 bases, with 9 bases between them.

The chain employs TRBV7-3 and TRBJ2-4, with 8 bases that match TRBD1. CDR3 length: 13 amino acids. V trimming: 5 bases; J trimming: 6 bases; junction bases outside the gene matches: 3. The germline CDR1 and CDR2 sequences are SGHTA and FQGTGA. The CDR3 region is CASSPGGGNIQYF. DNA of the CDR3: TGTGCCAGCAGCCCAGGGGGCGGAAACATTCAGTACTTC.

The chain combines TRBV5-1 with TRBJ1-6, with TRBD1 matching over 8 bases. Germline CDR1 reads SGHRS; CDR2 reads YFSETQ. The CDR3 totals 17 residues. Trimming removed 1 base from V and 5 bases from J; junction bases left unmatched: 8. The DNA of the CDR3 is TGCGCCAGCAGCTTGAGGCCAGGGGGCGTCAATAATTCACCCCTCCACTTT. Encoded protein: CASSLRPGGVNNSPLHF.

This chain links TRBV9 with TRBJ2-6, with unresolved D. V was shortened by 4 bases and J by 1 base, with 9 bases between the two germline ends. Germline CDR1 reads SGDLS; CDR2 reads YYNGEE. The CDR3 spans 15 residues. The CDR3 reads CASSPGSSGANVLTF. CDR3 sequence (DNA): TGTGCCAGCAGCCCCGGGTCGTCTGGGGCCAACGTCCTGACTTTC.

J is TRBJ1-1 and V is TRBV9, with 8 bases identical to TRBD1. Germline assignment: CDR1 SGDLS and CDR2 YYNGEE. This CDR3 is built from 13 residues. With 4 bases clipped from V and 6 bases from J, the junction kept 5 bases outside the gene matches. CDR3 sequence: CASSSIQGAEAFF. The CDR3 DNA sequence: TGTGCCAGCAGCTCAATACAGGGGGCTGAAGCTTTCTTT.

This chain joins TRBV3-1 (or the pseudogene TRBV3-2) and TRBJ1-1; no clear D. V lost 2 bases, J lost 4 bases, and 17 bases lay in between. This CDR3 region has 16 residues. The germline CDR1 and CDR2 sequences are LGHDT and YNNKEL (reference sequence). The CDR3 region is CASSQRLTLAATEAFF. CDR3 in DNA: TGTGCCAGCAGCCAAAGGTTGACATTAGCGGCCACTGAAGCTTTCTTT.

This clone was picked up one time. V gene TRBV5-4 combines with J gene TRBJ2-5; D ambiguous. Germline loops: CDR1 SGHNT, CDR2 YYREEE (reference sequence). The V end lost 5 bases, the J end lost 1 base, and 6 bases lay between the germline ends. This CDR3 region has 12 residues. DNA for the CDR3: TGTGCCAGCAGGGGCCCCCAAGAGACCCAGTACTTC. Its protein is CASRGPQETQYF. Full variable domain (outside the CDR3, taken from reference TRBV5-4 and TRBJ2-5): ETGVTQSPTHLIKTRGQQVTLRCSSQSGHNTVSWYQQALGQGPQFIFQYYREEENGRGNFPPRFSGLQFPNYSSELNVNALELDDSALYLCASRGPQETQYFGPGTRLLVL.

V gene TRBV11-2 combines with J gene TRBJ1-6; no firm D call. V was cut by 5 bases and J by 7 bases, with 18 bases left in between. Germline CDR1 is SGHAT and CDR2 is FQNNGV. This CDR3 has 16 amino acids. Written as DNA, the CDR3 is TGTGCCAGCAGCCTAGGCGGAGGCAGCACCAATTCACCCCTCCACTTT. Amino acid sequence: CASSLGGGSTNSPLHF. Filled out from reference TRBV11-2 and TRBJ1-6, the complete variable domain reads EAGVAQSPRYKIIEKRQSVAFWCNPISGHATLYWYQQILGQGPKLLIQFQNNGVVDDSQLPKDRFSAERLKGVDSTLKIQPAKLEDSAVYLCASSLGGGSTNSPLHFGNGTRLTVT.

The chain carries TRBV27 and TRBJ1-1; 8 bases align to TRBD1. The CDR3 spans 15 residues. After removal of 6 bases from V and 5 bases from J, the junction contained 11 bases not matched to a gene. The germline gives CDR1 MNHEY, CDR2 SMNVEV (reference sequence). CDR3 sequence reads: CASSSDRGRVTEAFF. DNA for the CDR3: TGTGCCAGCAGCTCCGACAGGGGAAGGGTGACTGAAGCTTTCTTT.

The chain links TRBV6-2 or TRBV6-3 to TRBJ1-5, with D possibly TRBD1 on 6 matching bases. The CDR3 is made up of 16 amino acids. The V and J ends lost 2 bases and 5 bases respectively, with 16 bases between them. Per germline, CDR1 MNHEY and CDR2 SVGEGT. CDR3 sequence: CASSYQRGQPYQPQHF. CDR3 bases: TGTGCCAGCAGTTACCAGAGAGGACAGCCCTATCAGCCCCAGCATTTT.

The V gene is TRBV5-1, the J gene TRBJ2-5, with 9 bases that match TRBD1. With V trimmed by 2 bases and J by 3 bases, 5 bases remained unmatched. CDR3 size: 15 residues. Germline-derived CDR1 and CDR2 are SGHRS and YFSETQ. The CDR3 loop reads CASSFGDRVKETQYF. CDR3 DNA sequence: TGCGCCAGCAGCTTTGGGGACAGGGTCAAAGAGACCCAGTACTTC.

This clone was detected ten times or more. The CDR3 nucleotides read TGTGCCAGCAGCTTGCTGGGACAGGGAGGAGAGACCCAGTACTTC. It specifies CASSLLGQGGETQYF. This chain connects TRBV7-3 to TRBJ2-5; 9 bases agree with TRBD1. This CDR3 spans 15 amino acids. From germline, CDR1 is SGHTA and CDR2 FQGTGA. V shed 3 bases, J shed 4 bases, and the junction held 6 bases outside the gene matches.

The CDR3 loop reads CASSFLGQRGGTDTQYF. Here the CDR3 DNA reads TGTGCCAGCAGCTTCCTGGGACAGCGGGGGGGCACAGATACGCAGTATTTT. V and J are TRBV5-4 and TRBJ2-3; 9 bases line up with TRBD2. Germline trimming cut 2 bases from V and 1 base from J; bases unmatched to any gene: 8. The CDR3 contains 17 residues. CDR1 is SGHNT and CDR2 is YYREEE in the germline V gene (reference sequence).

The chain employs TRBV6-5 and TRBJ1-1; a possible D gene is TRBD1 (6 bases). V was clipped by 4 bases and J by 3 bases, with 12 bases between them. Germline V gene lookup returns CDR1 MNHEY and CDR2 SVGAGI. The CDR3 is made up of 14 amino acids. CDR3 coding DNA: TGTGCCAGCAGTTCCCAGGGGTTGGACACTGAAGCTTTCTTT. This codes for CASSSQGLDTEAFF.

The chain links TRBV7-2 to TRBJ2-5; a weak D match, TRBD2 (6 bases). V dropped 8 bases and J dropped 5 bases, with 18 bases sitting between them. The CDR3 is 14 residues long. Germline V gene sequence: CDR1 SGHTA, CDR2 FQGNSA. The CDR3 region is CASLPLGAGETQYF. CDR3 sequence (DNA): TGTGCCAGCCTTCCCTTAGGGGCGGGGGAGACCCAGTACTTC.